This T cell receptor beta chain was sequenced for a study of cytotoxic CD8 clonotypes in ibrutinib-treated CLL. Study background: Treatment had run for a median roughly 12 months, range 6 to 36, when response samples were taken.

This clone occurred a few times. Its cognate antigen is unknown. General study points: Baseline-level clonality went beyond age-matched healthy donors and moved in step with circulating CD8+ T-cell counts. Clonality rose at ibrutinib response, held steady in sustained remission, and fell toward baseline at progression. Public clonotypes showed up rarely, and on treatment they shrank or held steady.

Generated by immunoSEQ multiplex PCR, the TCRdb table keeps only in-frame clones and is missing some. The data show some 100,000 clones, approximately 56% seen once. Material: PBMCs, obtained after 24 months of ibrutinib treatment. The TCR was taken from a human donor with chronic lymphocytic leukemia.

CDR3 loop: CASSQEGTGGAGGYTF. CDR3 DNA sequence: TGCGCCAGCAGCCAAGAAGGGACAGGGGGCGCGGGTGGCTACACCTTC. V is TRBV4-1 and J is TRBJ1-2; 12 bases align to TRBD1. This CDR3 comprises 16 residues. Germline V lookup: CDR1 MGHRA, CDR2 YSYEKL. V lost 0 bases, J lost 7 bases, and 6 bases stayed unmatched.